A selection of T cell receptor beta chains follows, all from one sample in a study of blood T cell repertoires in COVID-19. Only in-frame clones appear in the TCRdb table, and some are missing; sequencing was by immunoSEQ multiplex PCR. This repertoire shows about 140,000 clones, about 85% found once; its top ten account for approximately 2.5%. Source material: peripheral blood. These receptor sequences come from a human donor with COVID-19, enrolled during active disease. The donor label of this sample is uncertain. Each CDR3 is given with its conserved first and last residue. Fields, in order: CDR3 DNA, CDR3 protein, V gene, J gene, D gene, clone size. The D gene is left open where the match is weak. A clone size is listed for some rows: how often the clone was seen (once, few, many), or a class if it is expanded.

cdr3_nt: TGTGCCAGTAGTCAACAGGGGGCCTATAGCAATCAGCCCCAGCATTTT
cdr3_aa: CASSQQGAYSNQPQHF
v_call: TRBV19
j_call: TRBJ1-5
d_call: TRBD1
clone_size: -

cdr3_nt: TGTGCCAGCAGCCTCCCTTCAGGGGCCGAGGGTGAGACCCAGTACTTC
cdr3_aa: CASSLPSGAEGETQYF
v_call: TRBV11-1
j_call: TRBJ2-5
d_call: -
clone_size: -

cdr3_nt: TGTGCCAGCAGCCCCTGGGACAGGGGGGGTTCGGTGGCTTTCTTT
cdr3_aa: CASSPWDRGGSVAFF
v_call: TRBV9
j_call: TRBJ1-1
d_call: TRBD1
clone_size: once

cdr3_nt: TGCGCCAGCAGTAGCAGGACAGACCCTGCCGCCCACGAGCAGTACTTC
cdr3_aa: CASSSRTDPAAHEQYF
v_call: TRBV10-1
j_call: TRBJ2-7
d_call: -
clone_size: -

cdr3_nt: TGTGCCAGCAGATTAAACAGGGAAAGCTATGGCTACACCTTC
cdr3_aa: CASRLNRESYGYTF
v_call: TRBV6-5
j_call: TRBJ1-2
d_call: -
clone_size: -

cdr3_nt: TGTGCCAGCTCATCCAGGGATCAGCCCCAGCATTTT
cdr3_aa: CASSSRDQPQHF
v_call: TRBV18
j_call: TRBJ1-5
d_call: -
clone_size: -

cdr3_nt: TGTGCCACAGGAGGACAGGGCGGGCTGAACGATCAGCCCCAGCATTTT
cdr3_aa: CATGGQGGLNDQPQHF
v_call: TRBV10-3
j_call: TRBJ1-5
d_call: TRBD1
clone_size: -

cdr3_nt: TGTGCCAGCAGTGATTCAAGCGGGACCTCCTACAATGAGCAGTTCTTC
cdr3_aa: CASSDSSGTSYNEQFF
v_call: TRBV6-4
j_call: TRBJ2-1
d_call: TRBD2
clone_size: -

cdr3_nt: TGTGCCAGCAGTTTGCAGGGGGCGACGTACGAACAGTACTTC
cdr3_aa: CASSLQGATYEQYF
v_call: TRBV6-5
j_call: TRBJ2-7
d_call: TRBD1
clone_size: -

cdr3_nt: TGTGCCAGCAGCCGAGGGGGCGTCGGGTATGGCTACACCTTC
cdr3_aa: CASSRGGVGYGYTF
v_call: TRBV14
j_call: TRBJ1-2
d_call: TRBD1
clone_size: -

cdr3_nt: TGTGCCAGCAGTGGAACTAACCTCTATGGCTACACCTTC
cdr3_aa: CASSGTNLYGYTF
v_call: TRBV2
j_call: TRBJ1-2
d_call: -
clone_size: -

cdr3_nt: TGTGCCAGCAGCCAGGTTAGGGGAGATACGCAGTATTTT
cdr3_aa: CASSQVRGDTQYF
v_call: TRBV3-1/TRBV3-2
j_call: TRBJ2-3
d_call: -
clone_size: -

cdr3_nt: TGTGCTAGTGGTCCACGACAGGACCAAGAGACCCAGTACTTC
cdr3_aa: CASGPRQDQETQYF
v_call: TRBV12-5
j_call: TRBJ2-5
d_call: -
clone_size: -

cdr3_nt: TGCGCCAGCAGCCAAGGATTAACAAGCTACAGGGATCGAGTCTTGTTTTCCTATGGCTACACCTTC
cdr3_aa: CASSQGLTSYRDRVLFSYGYTF
v_call: TRBV4-1
j_call: TRBJ1-2
d_call: -
clone_size: -

cdr3_nt: TGTGCCAGCAGCCGGGGGCTAGCGGGGGGGCCTGAGACCCAGTACTTC
cdr3_aa: CASSRGLAGGPETQYF
v_call: TRBV9
j_call: TRBJ2-5
d_call: TRBD2
clone_size: -

cdr3_nt: TGCGCCAGCAGGTCCCCTGCGGGATTATCCTACAATGAGCAGTTCTTC
cdr3_aa: CASRSPAGLSYNEQFF
v_call: TRBV10-2
j_call: TRBJ2-1
d_call: -
clone_size: once

cdr3_nt: TGTGCCAGTAGTATTGGGTCAGGGGACCTCTCTGGGGCCAACGTCCTGACTTTC
cdr3_aa: CASSIGSGDLSGANVLTF
v_call: TRBV19
j_call: TRBJ2-6
d_call: -
clone_size: -

cdr3_nt: TGTGCCAGCTCACCATTCCAACTAGCGAGGGAAGGGCACAATGAGCAGTTCTTC
cdr3_aa: CASSPFQLAREGHNEQFF
v_call: TRBV18
j_call: TRBJ2-1
d_call: TRBD2
clone_size: -

cdr3_nt: TGTGCCAGCAGCCCCCACCCAGGGGGCGGTAATGAAAAACTGTTTTTT
cdr3_aa: CASSPHPGGGNEKLFF
v_call: TRBV9
j_call: TRBJ1-4
d_call: TRBD1
clone_size: few

cdr3_nt: TGTGCCAGCAGCCAAGATTCCCTAGCGGGGGGCGGTACGCAGTATTTT
cdr3_aa: CASSQDSLAGGGTQYF
v_call: TRBV4-2
j_call: TRBJ2-3
d_call: TRBD2
clone_size: -

cdr3_nt: TGTGCCAGCAGCTTATTTGGGCAGCATAGCACAGATACGCAGTATTTT
cdr3_aa: CASSLFGQHSTDTQYF
v_call: TRBV11-3
j_call: TRBJ2-3
d_call: -
clone_size: -

cdr3_nt: TGTGCCAGCAGTTACTCGACAGGGGGTGGAGAAAAACTGTTTTTT
cdr3_aa: CASSYSTGGGEKLFF
v_call: TRBV6-5
j_call: TRBJ1-4
d_call: TRBD1
clone_size: -

cdr3_nt: TGTGCCAGCAGTCTAGGGACTACCTACACTGATACGCAGTATTTT
cdr3_aa: CASSLGTTYTDTQYF
v_call: TRBV28
j_call: TRBJ2-3
d_call: TRBD2
clone_size: -

cdr3_nt: TGTGCCATCAGTGAGTCTTTCCAGGGCCTCACTGAAGCTTTCTTT
cdr3_aa: CAISESFQGLTEAFF
v_call: TRBV10-3
j_call: TRBJ1-1
d_call: -
clone_size: -

cdr3_nt: TGTGCCAGCATCGGGGGAGGAGTCTCCTACGAGCAGTACTTC
cdr3_aa: CASIGGGVSYEQYF
v_call: TRBV28
j_call: TRBJ2-7
d_call: -
clone_size: -

cdr3_nt: TGTGCCAGTAGGACGGACAGGACTCCCAACTATGGCTACACCTTC
cdr3_aa: CASRTDRTPNYGYTF
v_call: TRBV19
j_call: TRBJ1-2
d_call: TRBD1
clone_size: -

cdr3_nt: TGTGCCAGCAGTGACAGTGACAGGGCCACTGAAGCTTTCTTT
cdr3_aa: CASSDSDRATEAFF
v_call: TRBV6-4
j_call: TRBJ1-1
d_call: TRBD1
clone_size: -

cdr3_nt: TGTGCCAGCAGCCAAGGGGGGACATCAGCGTCGGGATGGCAGCCCCAGCATTTT
cdr3_aa: CASSQGGTSASGWQPQHF
v_call: TRBV4-2
j_call: TRBJ1-5
d_call: -
clone_size: -

cdr3_nt: TGCGCCAGCAGCTTAGGGGTTGTGGGCAGTCGCAGCACAGATACGCAGTATTTT
cdr3_aa: CASSLGVVGSRSTDTQYF
v_call: TRBV5-1
j_call: TRBJ2-3
d_call: -
clone_size: -

cdr3_nt: TGTGCCAGCAGTTCGTTAAGACAGGGGGCGACTGAAGCTTTCTTT
cdr3_aa: CASSSLRQGATEAFF
v_call: TRBV6-5
j_call: TRBJ1-1
d_call: TRBD1
clone_size: -